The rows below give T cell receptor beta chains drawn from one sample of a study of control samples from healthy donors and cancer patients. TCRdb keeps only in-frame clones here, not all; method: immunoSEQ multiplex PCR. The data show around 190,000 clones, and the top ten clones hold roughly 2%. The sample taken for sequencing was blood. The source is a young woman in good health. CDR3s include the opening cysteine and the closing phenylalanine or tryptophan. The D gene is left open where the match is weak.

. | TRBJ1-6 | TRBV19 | CASSIAANSPLHF | TGTGCCAGTAGTATAGCGGCTAATTCACCCCTCCACTTT
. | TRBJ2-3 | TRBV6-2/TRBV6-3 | CASSYGTDTQYF | TGTGCCAGCAGTTACGGGACAGATACGCAGTATTTT
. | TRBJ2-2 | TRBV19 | CASWGGHLTGELFF | TGTGCCAGTTGGGGGGGACACCTCACCGGGGAGCTGTTTTTT
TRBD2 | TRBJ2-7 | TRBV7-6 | CASSLEASGGYEQYF | TGTGCCAGCAGCTTAGAGGCTAGCGGGGGCTACGAGCAGTACTTC
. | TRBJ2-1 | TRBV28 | CASSQQGSSYNEQFF | TGTGCCAGCAGCCAACAGGGTAGCTCCTACAATGAGCAGTTCTTC
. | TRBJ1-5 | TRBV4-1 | CASSSGLVLSNQPQHF | TGCGCCAGCAGCTCTGGGTTGGTCCTTAGCAATCAGCCCCAGCATTTT
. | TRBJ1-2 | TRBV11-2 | CASSLEGRFNYGYTF | TGTGCCAGCAGCTTAGAGGGCAGATTTAACTATGGCTACACCTTC
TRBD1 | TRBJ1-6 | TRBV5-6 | CASTPQGGNSPLHF | TGTGCCAGCACACCACAGGGGGGAAATTCACCCCTCCACTTT
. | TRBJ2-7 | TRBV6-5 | CASRSSGQSSYEQYF | TGTGCCAGCAGGTCCTCGGGCCAAAGCTCCTACGAGCAGTACTTC
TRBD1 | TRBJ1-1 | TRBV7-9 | CASSLDRGYTEAFF | TGTGCCAGCAGCTTAGACAGGGGCTACACTGAAGCTTTCTTT
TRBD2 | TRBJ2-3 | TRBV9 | CASSTSGGVTGTQYF | TGTGCCAGCAGCACTAGCGGGGGGGTTACTGGTACGCAGTATTTT
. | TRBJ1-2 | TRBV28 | CASSSDHALRRANYGYTF | TGTGCCAGCAGTTCGGACCATGCATTAAGGAGGGCTAACTATGGCTACACCTTC
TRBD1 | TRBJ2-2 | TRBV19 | CASSPSTGESGELFF | TGTGCCAGTAGTCCGTCTACAGGGGAATCCGGGGAGCTGTTTTTT
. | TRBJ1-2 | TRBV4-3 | CASSLSGYGYTF | TGCGCCAGCAGCCTAAGTGGTTATGGCTACACCTTC
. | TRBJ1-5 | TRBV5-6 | CASSLPDSNQPQHF | TGTGCCAGCAGCTTGCCGGACAGCAATCAGCCCCAGCATTTT
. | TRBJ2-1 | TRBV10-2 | CASSERDGNNEQFF | TGCGCCAGCAGTGAAAGGGACGGAAACAATGAGCAGTTCTTC
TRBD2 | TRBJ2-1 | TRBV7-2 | CASSFEGGGGNEQFF | TGTGCCAGCAGCTTCGAAGGCGGGGGGGGCAATGAGCAGTTCTTC
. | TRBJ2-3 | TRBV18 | CASSPFDLSGTDTQYF | TGTGCCAGCTCACCATTTGACCTTTCGGGCACAGATACGCAGTATTTT
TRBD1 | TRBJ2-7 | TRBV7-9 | CASSVGTGVEQYF | TGTGCCAGCAGCGTAGGAACAGGGGTCGAGCAGTACTTC
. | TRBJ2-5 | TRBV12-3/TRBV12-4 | CASSGVGETQYF | TGTGCCAGTAGCGGAGTCGGGGAGACCCAGTACTTC
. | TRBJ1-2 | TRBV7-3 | CASIRKPGHLYGYTF | TGTGCCAGCATCCGAAAACCGGGACACCTCTATGGCTACACCTTC
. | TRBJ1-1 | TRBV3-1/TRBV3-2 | CASSQDPGTEAFF | TGTGCCAGCAGCCAAGATCCGGGGACTGAAGCTTTCTTT
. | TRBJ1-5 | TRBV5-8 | CASSHDRRKNQPQHF | TGTGCCAGCAGCCATGACAGGAGGAAGAATCAGCCCCAGCATTTT
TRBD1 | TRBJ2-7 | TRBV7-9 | CASSPGTGSYEQYF | TGTGCCAGCAGCCCCGGGACAGGCTCCTACGAGCAGTACTTC
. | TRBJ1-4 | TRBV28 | CASSYQTAATNEKLFF | TGTGCCAGCAGTTACCAGACGGCCGCAACTAATGAAAAACTGTTTTTT
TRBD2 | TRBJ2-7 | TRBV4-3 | CASSQVGGGFYEQYF | TGCGCCAGCAGCCAAGTCGGGGGAGGGTTCTACGAGCAGTACTTC
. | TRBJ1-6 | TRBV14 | CASRPDRFNSPLHF | TGTGCCAGCAGACCGGACAGATTTAATTCACCCCTCCACTTT
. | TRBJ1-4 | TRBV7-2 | CASSLWGAEGPFKLFF | TGTGCCAGCAGCTTGTGGGGGGCGGAAGGCCCCTTCAAACTGTTTTTT
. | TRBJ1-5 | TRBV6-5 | CASSWAGNQPQHF | TGTGCCAGCAGTTGGGCAGGGAATCAGCCCCAGCATTTT
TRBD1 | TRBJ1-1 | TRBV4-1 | CASSGTGDTEAFF | TGCGCCAGCAGCGGGACAGGAGATACTGAAGCTTTCTTT
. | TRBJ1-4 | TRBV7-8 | CASSFYTGPNEKLFF | TGTGCCAGCAGCTTTTACACAGGACCAAATGAAAAACTGTTTTTT
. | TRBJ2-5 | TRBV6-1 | CASSEDRVIETQYF | TGTGCCAGCAGTGAAGACAGGGTGATTGAGACCCAGTACTTC
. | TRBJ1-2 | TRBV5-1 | CASSFYRDGYTF | TGCGCCAGCAGCTTCTACAGGGATGGCTACACCTTC
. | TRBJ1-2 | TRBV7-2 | CASSPQGTLGGHGYTF | TGTGCCAGCAGCCCCCAGGGGACCCTTGGGGGTCATGGCTACACCTTC
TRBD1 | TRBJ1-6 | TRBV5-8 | CASSRQGTLNSPLHF | TGTGCCAGCAGCCGACAGGGGACCTTGAATTCACCCCTCCACTTT
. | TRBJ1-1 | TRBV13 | CASSAHTEAFF | TGTGCCAGCAGCGCCCACACTGAAGCTTTCTTT
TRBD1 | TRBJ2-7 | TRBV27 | CASRPGQGPSYEQYF | TGTGCCAGCAGGCCTGGACAGGGTCCTTCCTACGAGCAGTACTTC
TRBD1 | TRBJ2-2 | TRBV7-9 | CASIRDRVNTGELFF | TGTGCCAGCATCCGGGACAGGGTGAACACCGGGGAGCTGTTTTTT
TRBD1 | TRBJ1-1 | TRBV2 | CASSGNRGNTEAFF | TGTGCCAGCAGTGGAAACAGGGGAAACACTGAAGCTTTCTTT
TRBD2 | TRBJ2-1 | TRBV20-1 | CSASLRGTYGSYNEQFF | TGCAGTGCTAGTCTGCGGGGGACTTATGGCTCCTACAATGAGCAGTTCTTC
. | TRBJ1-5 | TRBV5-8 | CASSNRVNQPQHF | TGTGCCAGCAGCAACAGGGTTAATCAGCCCCAGCATTTT
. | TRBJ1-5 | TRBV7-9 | CASSLGAGLRGNQPQHF | TGTGCCAGCAGCTTAGGAGCAGGGCTTAGAGGCAATCAGCCCCAGCATTTT
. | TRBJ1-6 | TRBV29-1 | CSVAGQPNSPLHF | TGCAGCGTCGCTGGACAGCCTAATTCACCCCTCCACTTT
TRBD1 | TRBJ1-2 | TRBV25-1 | CASSEDRGNYGYTF | TGTGCCAGCAGTGAGGACAGGGGTAACTATGGCTACACCTTC
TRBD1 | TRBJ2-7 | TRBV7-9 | CASSPRTGSYEQYF | TGTGCCAGCAGCCCTCGGACAGGCTCCTACGAGCAGTACTTC
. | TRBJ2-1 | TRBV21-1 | CARNLPGPGLAGGPGIYNEQFF | TGTGCCAGAAACCTTCCCGGCCCGGGACTAGCGGGGGGGCCGGGTATATACAATGAGCAGTTCTTC
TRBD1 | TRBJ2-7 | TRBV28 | CASRSGQGGWEQYF | TGTGCCAGCAGGTCGGGACAGGGAGGTTGGGAGCAGTACTTC
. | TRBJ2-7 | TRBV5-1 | CASSYYDSSYEQYF | TGCGCCAGCAGCTATTATGACTCTTCCTACGAGCAGTACTTC
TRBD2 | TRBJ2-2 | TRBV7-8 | CASSPRTSGGADTGELFF | TGTGCCAGCAGCCCGAGGACTAGCGGGGGGGCCGACACCGGGGAGCTGTTTTTT
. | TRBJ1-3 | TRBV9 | CASSAGVNSGNTIYF | TGTGCCAGCAGCGCAGGGGTTAACTCTGGAAACACCATATATTTT